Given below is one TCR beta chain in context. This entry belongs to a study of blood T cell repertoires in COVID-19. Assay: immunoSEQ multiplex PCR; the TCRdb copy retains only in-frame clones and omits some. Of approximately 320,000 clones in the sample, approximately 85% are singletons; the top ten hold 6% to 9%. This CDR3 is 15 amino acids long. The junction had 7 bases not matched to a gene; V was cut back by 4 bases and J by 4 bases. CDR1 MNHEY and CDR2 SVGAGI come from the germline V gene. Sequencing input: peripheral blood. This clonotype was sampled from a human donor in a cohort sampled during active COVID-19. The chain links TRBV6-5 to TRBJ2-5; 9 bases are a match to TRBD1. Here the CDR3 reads CASSWDREVVETQYF. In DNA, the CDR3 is TGTGCCAGCAGTTGGGACAGGGAGGTGGTAGAGACCCAGTACTTC.